The rows below give T cell receptor beta chains drawn from one sample of a study of T cell responses to AZD1222 COVID-19 vaccine. Data came from immunoSEQ multiplex PCR; TCRdb stores just in-frame clones and leaves some out. The top ten hold approximately 3.6% of the sample, which has about 150,000 clones, approximately 90% seen once. Specimen: peripheral blood, collected on day 0 of MenACWY control vaccination. The receptor source for this set is an adult in good health. CDR3s include the opening cysteine and the closing phenylalanine or tryptophan. D genes are given only for firm matches. For some rows the clone size is stated as once, few or many, or as a class when expanded; others skip it.

d_gene: .
v_gene: TRBV29-1
abundance: .
j_gene: TRBJ1-1
CDR3nt: TGCAGCGTAATAGTCGTGCGGGACACTGAAGCTTTCTTT
CDR3aa: CSVIVVRDTEAFF

d_gene: .
v_gene: TRBV10-3
abundance: .
j_gene: TRBJ1-5
CDR3nt: TGTGCCATCAGTGAGTCCCAATCAGGGACGGCGAATCAGCCCCAGCATTTT
CDR3aa: CAISESQSGTANQPQHF

d_gene: .
v_gene: TRBV7-2
abundance: .
j_gene: TRBJ1-5
CDR3nt: TGTGCCAGCAGCTTTTCAGGGGTCGATAGCAATCAGCCCCAGCATTTT
CDR3aa: CASSFSGVDSNQPQHF

d_gene: .
v_gene: TRBV6-5
abundance: .
j_gene: TRBJ1-2
CDR3nt: TGTGCCAGCAGTTACTCGATGGGGGGCCTTTATGGCTACACCTTC
CDR3aa: CASSYSMGGLYGYTF

d_gene: .
v_gene: TRBV5-5
abundance: .
j_gene: TRBJ1-4
CDR3nt: TGTGCCAGCAGCTTGGGGGGGACAATCGGTGAAAAACTGTTTTTT
CDR3aa: CASSLGGTIGEKLFF

d_gene: .
v_gene: TRBV5-1
abundance: .
j_gene: TRBJ1-1
CDR3nt: TGCGCCAGCAGCCTCGGGGACGACACTGAAGCTTTCTTT
CDR3aa: CASSLGDDTEAFF

d_gene: .
v_gene: TRBV5-1
abundance: .
j_gene: TRBJ2-1
CDR3nt: TGCGCCAGCAGCACTGGTGGGACAAACAATGAGCAGTTCTTC
CDR3aa: CASSTGGTNNEQFF

d_gene: .
v_gene: TRBV4-2
abundance: .
j_gene: TRBJ1-1
CDR3nt: TGTGCCAGCAGCCGTGGGACGGCTCGCACTGAAGCTTTCTTT
CDR3aa: CASSRGTARTEAFF

d_gene: TRBD1
v_gene: TRBV30
abundance: once
j_gene: TRBJ1-6
CDR3nt: TGTGCCTGTTCCATGGACAGGACAAATTCACCCCTCCACTTT
CDR3aa: CACSMDRTNSPLHF

d_gene: .
v_gene: TRBV18
abundance: .
j_gene: TRBJ2-1
CDR3nt: TGTGCCAGCTCACCCCCGGTATTAGAGCAGTTCTTC
CDR3aa: CASSPPVLEQFF

d_gene: .
v_gene: TRBV4-1
abundance: .
j_gene: TRBJ1-5
CDR3nt: TGCGCCAGCAGCCAAGATCTGATGGGGATTCAGCCCCAGCATTTT
CDR3aa: CASSQDLMGIQPQHF

d_gene: TRBD1
v_gene: TRBV7-9
abundance: few
j_gene: TRBJ1-1
CDR3nt: TGTGCCAGCAGCTTAGTGACAGGGGTAACTGAAGCTTTCTTT
CDR3aa: CASSLVTGVTEAFF

d_gene: .
v_gene: TRBV2
abundance: .
j_gene: TRBJ1-5
CDR3nt: TGTGCCAGCTCCAGGGTGGGAGGCAATCAGCCCCAGCATTTT
CDR3aa: CASSRVGGNQPQHF

d_gene: .
v_gene: TRBV21-1
abundance: .
j_gene: TRBJ1-1
CDR3nt: TGTGCCAGCAGCCTGCCGGCCGGGACAGGGAGCACTGAAGCTTTCTTT
CDR3aa: CASSLPAGTGSTEAFF

d_gene: .
v_gene: TRBV4-2
abundance: .
j_gene: TRBJ1-2
CDR3nt: TGTGCCAGCAGCCAAGCCCTCAGGGCAGGCTATGGCTACACCTTC
CDR3aa: CASSQALRAGYGYTF

d_gene: TRBD2
v_gene: TRBV7-3
abundance: .
j_gene: TRBJ2-1
CDR3nt: TGTGCCAGCAGCTTATCTGCTAGCGGGAGCTACAATGAGCAGTTCTTC
CDR3aa: CASSLSASGSYNEQFF

d_gene: .
v_gene: TRBV11-2
abundance: .
j_gene: TRBJ2-7
CDR3nt: TGTGCCAGCACCCCAGCCGGGACACCATTAGGGCAGTACTTC
CDR3aa: CASTPAGTPLGQYF

d_gene: TRBD1
v_gene: TRBV28
abundance: .
j_gene: TRBJ2-7
CDR3nt: TGTGCCAGCAGCTCCCTGATTAGACAGGGGGCTCCCTACGAGCAGTACTTC
CDR3aa: CASSSLIRQGAPYEQYF

d_gene: TRBD1
v_gene: TRBV5-1
abundance: .
j_gene: TRBJ2-7
CDR3nt: TGCGCCAGCAGCTTGGAAAACAGGGGCTACGAGCAGTACTTC
CDR3aa: CASSLENRGYEQYF

d_gene: TRBD1
v_gene: TRBV5-1
abundance: .
j_gene: TRBJ2-2
CDR3nt: TGCGCCAGCAGCTTGTCAACAGGGGAGTCCGGCGGGGAGCTGTTTTTT
CDR3aa: CASSLSTGESGGELFF

d_gene: .
v_gene: TRBV6-8
abundance: .
j_gene: TRBJ1-3
CDR3nt: TGTGCCAGCAGCCTGTGGGGCAGCCCTGGAAACACCATATATTTT
CDR3aa: CASSLWGSPGNTIYF

d_gene: .
v_gene: TRBV27
abundance: .
j_gene: TRBJ2-5
CDR3nt: TGTGCCAGCAGTTCAGGGGTCCGGAAAGAGACCCAGTACTTC
CDR3aa: CASSSGVRKETQYF

d_gene: TRBD2
v_gene: TRBV9
abundance: .
j_gene: TRBJ2-5
CDR3nt: TGTGCCAGCAGCGTAAGGGGACTAGCGGGAGTCGAGACCCAGTACTTC
CDR3aa: CASSVRGLAGVETQYF

d_gene: TRBD1
v_gene: TRBV5-4
abundance: .
j_gene: TRBJ2-5
CDR3nt: TGTGCCAGCAGTTTGACAGGGGCTCCAGAGACCCAGTACTTC
CDR3aa: CASSLTGAPETQYF

d_gene: .
v_gene: TRBV6-5
abundance: .
j_gene: TRBJ1-6
CDR3nt: TGTGCCAGCAGTTACTCGTTAGGCAGGTTCAATTCACCCCTCCACTTT
CDR3aa: CASSYSLGRFNSPLHF

d_gene: .
v_gene: TRBV7-3
abundance: .
j_gene: TRBJ2-3
CDR3nt: TGTGCCAGCAGCTCCGCCGGGGCCACAGATACGCAGTATTTT
CDR3aa: CASSSAGATDTQYF

d_gene: .
v_gene: TRBV4-3
abundance: .
j_gene: TRBJ2-6
CDR3nt: TGCGCCAGCAGCCCCTCCGGACTTTCTGGGGCCAACGTCCTGACTTTC
CDR3aa: CASSPSGLSGANVLTF